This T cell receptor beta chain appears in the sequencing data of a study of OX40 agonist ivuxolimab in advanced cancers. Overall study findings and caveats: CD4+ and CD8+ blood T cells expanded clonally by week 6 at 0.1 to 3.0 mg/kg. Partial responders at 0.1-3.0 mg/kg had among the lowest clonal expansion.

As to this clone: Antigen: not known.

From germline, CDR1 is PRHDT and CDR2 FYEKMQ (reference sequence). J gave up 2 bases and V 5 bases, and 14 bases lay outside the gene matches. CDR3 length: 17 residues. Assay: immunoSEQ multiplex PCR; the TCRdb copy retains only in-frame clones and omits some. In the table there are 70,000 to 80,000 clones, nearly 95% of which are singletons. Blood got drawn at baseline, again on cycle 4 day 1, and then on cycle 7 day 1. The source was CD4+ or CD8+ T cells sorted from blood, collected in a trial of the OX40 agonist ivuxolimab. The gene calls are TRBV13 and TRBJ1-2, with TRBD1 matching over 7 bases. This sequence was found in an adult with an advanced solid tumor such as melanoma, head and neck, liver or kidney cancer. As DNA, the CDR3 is TGTGCCAGCAGCCTCACGCCCCCGGACAGGATCAACTATGGCTACACCTTC. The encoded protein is CASSLTPPDRINYGYTF. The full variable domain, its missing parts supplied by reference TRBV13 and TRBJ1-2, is AAGVIQSPRHLIKEKRETATLKCYPIPRHDTVYWYQQGPGQDPQFLISFYEKMQSDKGSIPDRFSAQQFSDYHSELNMSSLELGDSALYFCASSLTPPDRINYGYTFGSGTRLTVV.